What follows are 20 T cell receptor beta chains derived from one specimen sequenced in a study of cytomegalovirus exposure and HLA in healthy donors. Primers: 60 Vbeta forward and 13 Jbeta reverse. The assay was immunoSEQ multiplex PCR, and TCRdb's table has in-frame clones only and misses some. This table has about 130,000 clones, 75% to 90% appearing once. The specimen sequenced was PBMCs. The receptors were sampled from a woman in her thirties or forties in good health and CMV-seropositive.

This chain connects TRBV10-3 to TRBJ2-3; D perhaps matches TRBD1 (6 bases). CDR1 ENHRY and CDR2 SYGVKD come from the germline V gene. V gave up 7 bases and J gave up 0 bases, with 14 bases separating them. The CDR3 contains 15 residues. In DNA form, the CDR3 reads TGTGCCATCATCCGACAGGACCCTAGCACAGATACGCAGTATTTT. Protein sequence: CAIIRQDPSTDTQYF.

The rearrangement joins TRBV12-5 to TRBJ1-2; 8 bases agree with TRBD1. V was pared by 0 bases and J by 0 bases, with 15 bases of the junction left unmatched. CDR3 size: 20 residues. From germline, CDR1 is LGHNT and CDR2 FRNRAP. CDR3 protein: CASGLVTGAANPGANYGYTF. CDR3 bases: TGTGCTAGTGGTTTGGTGACAGGGGCCGCTAACCCAGGGGCTAACTATGGCTACACCTTC.

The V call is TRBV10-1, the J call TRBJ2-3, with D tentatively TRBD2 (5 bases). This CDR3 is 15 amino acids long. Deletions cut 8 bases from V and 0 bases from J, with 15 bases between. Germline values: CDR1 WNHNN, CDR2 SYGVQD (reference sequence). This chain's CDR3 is CASDQRTPSTDTQYF. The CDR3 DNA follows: TGCGCCAGCGATCAGCGGACGCCTAGCACAGATACGCAGTATTTT.

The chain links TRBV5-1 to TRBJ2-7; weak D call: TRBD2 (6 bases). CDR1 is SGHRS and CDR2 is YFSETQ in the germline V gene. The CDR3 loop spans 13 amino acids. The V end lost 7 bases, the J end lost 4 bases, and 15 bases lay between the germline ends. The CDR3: CASGSGVTYEQYF. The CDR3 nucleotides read TGCGCCAGCGGCTCGGGAGTGACTTACGAGCAGTACTTC. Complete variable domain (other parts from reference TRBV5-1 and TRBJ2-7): KAGVTQTPRYLIKTRGQQVTLSCSPISGHRSVSWYQQTPGQGLQFLFEYFSETQRNKGNFPGRFSGRQFSNSRSEMNVSTLELGDSALYLCASGSGVTYEQYFGPGTRLTVT.

CDR3: CASREDRDFYGYTF. CDR3 coding DNA: TGTGCCAGCAGGGAAGACAGGGATTTCTATGGCTACACCTTC. The chain joins TRBV6-5 to TRBJ1-2; the match to TRBD1 covers 7 bases. Germline CDR1 and CDR2: MNHEY and SVGAGI. CDR3 length equals 14 residues. Trimming removed 6 bases from V and 4 bases from J; junction bases left unmatched: 8.

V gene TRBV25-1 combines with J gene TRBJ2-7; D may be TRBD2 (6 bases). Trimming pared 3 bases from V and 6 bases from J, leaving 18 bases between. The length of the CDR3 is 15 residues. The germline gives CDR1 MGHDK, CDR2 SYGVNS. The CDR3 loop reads CASSDDGRRDREQYF. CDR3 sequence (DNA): TGTGCCAGCAGTGACGACGGCCGGAGGGATCGCGAGCAGTACTTC.

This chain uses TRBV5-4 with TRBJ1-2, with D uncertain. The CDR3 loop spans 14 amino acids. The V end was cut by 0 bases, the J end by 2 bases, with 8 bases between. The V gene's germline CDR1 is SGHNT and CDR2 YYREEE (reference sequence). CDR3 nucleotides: TGTGCCAGCAGCTTGGTTGGCAGAAACTATGGCTACACCTTC. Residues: CASSLVGRNYGYTF.

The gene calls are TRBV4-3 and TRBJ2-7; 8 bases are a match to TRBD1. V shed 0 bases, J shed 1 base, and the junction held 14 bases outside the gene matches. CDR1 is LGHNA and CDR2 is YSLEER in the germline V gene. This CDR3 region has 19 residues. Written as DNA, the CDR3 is TGCGCCAGCAGCCAAGATTTTGAGGACAGGGTCGGTTTGTCCTACGAGCAGTACTTC. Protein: CASSQDFEDRVGLSYEQYF.

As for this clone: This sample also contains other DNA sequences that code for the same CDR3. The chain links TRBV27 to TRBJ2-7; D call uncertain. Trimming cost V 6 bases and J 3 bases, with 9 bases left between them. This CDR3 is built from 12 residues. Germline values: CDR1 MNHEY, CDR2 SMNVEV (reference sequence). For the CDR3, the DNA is TGTGCCAGCAGAGACCGCGGCTACGAGCAGTACTTC. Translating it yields CASRDRGYEQYF.

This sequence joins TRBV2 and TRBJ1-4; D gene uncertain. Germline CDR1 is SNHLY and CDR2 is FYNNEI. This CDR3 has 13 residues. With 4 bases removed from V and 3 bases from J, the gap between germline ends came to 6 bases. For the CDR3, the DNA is TGTGCCAGCAGTGCTCGGGCTAATGAAAAACTGTTTTTT. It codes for CASSARANEKLFF.

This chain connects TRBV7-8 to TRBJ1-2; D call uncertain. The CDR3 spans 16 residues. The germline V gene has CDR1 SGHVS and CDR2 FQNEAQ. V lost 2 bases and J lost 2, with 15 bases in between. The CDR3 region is CASSLSFSAANYGYTF. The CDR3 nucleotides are TGTGCCAGCAGCTTAAGTTTCAGCGCCGCGAACTATGGCTACACCTTC. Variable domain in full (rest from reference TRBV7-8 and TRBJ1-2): GAGVSQSPRYKVAKRGQDVALRCDPISGHVSLFWYQQALGQGPEFLTYFQNEAQLDKSGLPSDRFFAERPEGSVSTLKIQRTQQEDSAVYLCASSLSFSAANYGYTFGSGTRLTVV.

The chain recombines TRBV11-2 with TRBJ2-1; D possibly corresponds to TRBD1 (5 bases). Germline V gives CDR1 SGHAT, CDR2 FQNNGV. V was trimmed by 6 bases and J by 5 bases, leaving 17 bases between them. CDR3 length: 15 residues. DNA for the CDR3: TGTGCCAGCAGTCCCCAGGGCCTAGGACACAATGAGCAGTTCTTC. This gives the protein CASSPQGLGHNEQFF.

CDR3: CASSQGTGEETQYF. The DNA of the CDR3 is TGTGCCAGCAGCCAAGGGACCGGGGAAGAGACCCAGTACTTC. The rearrangement uses TRBV4-2 and TRBJ2-5; a weak D match, TRBD2 (5 bases). The length of the CDR3 is 14 residues. Trimming shortened V by 1 base and J by 3 bases, and 9 bases separated the two germline ends. From germline, CDR1 is LGHNA and CDR2 YNFKEQ.

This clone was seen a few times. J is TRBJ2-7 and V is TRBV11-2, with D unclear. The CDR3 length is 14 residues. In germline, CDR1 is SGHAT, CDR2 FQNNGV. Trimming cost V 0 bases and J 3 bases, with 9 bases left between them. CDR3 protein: CASSLERVYYEQYF. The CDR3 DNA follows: TGTGCCAGCAGCTTAGAACGGGTGTACTACGAGCAGTACTTC. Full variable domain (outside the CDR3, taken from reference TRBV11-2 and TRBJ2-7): EAGVAQSPRYKIIEKRQSVAFWCNPISGHATLYWYQQILGQGPKLLIQFQNNGVVDDSQLPKDRFSAERLKGVDSTLKIQPAKLEDSAVYLCASSLERVYYEQYFGPGTRLTVT.

The CDR3 sequence: CASSAGAAGGYEQYF. The CDR3 nucleotides read TGTGCCAGCAGCGCTGGAGCAGCGGGAGGCTACGAGCAGTACTTC. The V gene is TRBV13, the J gene TRBJ2-7; 9 nucleotides align to TRBD2. V shed 5 bases, J shed 3 bases, and the junction held 8 bases outside the gene matches. The CDR3 length is 15 residues. The germline V gene encodes CDR1 PRHDT and CDR2 FYEKMQ (reference sequence).

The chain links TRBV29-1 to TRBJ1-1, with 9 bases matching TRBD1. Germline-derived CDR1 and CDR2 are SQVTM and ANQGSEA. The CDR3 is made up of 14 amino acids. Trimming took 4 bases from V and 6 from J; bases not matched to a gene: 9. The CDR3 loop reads CSVARGQGNSEAFF. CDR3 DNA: TGCAGCGTTGCAAGGGGACAGGGTAACTCTGAAGCTTTCTTT.

The CDR3 reads CASSSTLAGGPVSDTQYF. The CDR3 bases are TGTGCCAGCAGCTCAACGCTAGCGGGAGGGCCGGTCTCAGATACGCAGTATTTT. J is TRBJ2-3 and V is TRBV7-2, with 12 bases matching TRBD2. Germline lookup yields CDR1 SGHTA and CDR2 FQGNSA. V lost 4 bases, J lost 4 bases, and 12 bases stayed unmatched. There are 18 residues in the CDR3.

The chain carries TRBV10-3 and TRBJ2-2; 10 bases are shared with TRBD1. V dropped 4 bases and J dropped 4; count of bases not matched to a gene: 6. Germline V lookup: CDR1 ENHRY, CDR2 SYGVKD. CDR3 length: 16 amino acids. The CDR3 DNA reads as TGTGCCATCAGTGGGGCGACAGGGGGCGTCACCGGGGAGCTGTTTTTT. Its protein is CAISGATGGVTGELFF.

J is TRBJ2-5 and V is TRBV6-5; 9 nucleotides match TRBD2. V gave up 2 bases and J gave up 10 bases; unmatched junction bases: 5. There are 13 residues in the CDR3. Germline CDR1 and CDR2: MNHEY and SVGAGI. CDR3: CASSYRASGNQYF. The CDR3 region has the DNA TGTGCCAGCAGTTACCGGGCTAGCGGGAACCAGTACTTC.

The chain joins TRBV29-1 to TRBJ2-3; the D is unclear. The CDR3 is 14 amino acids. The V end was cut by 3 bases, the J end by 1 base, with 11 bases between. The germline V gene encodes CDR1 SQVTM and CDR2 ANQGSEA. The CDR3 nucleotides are TGCAGCGTTGATACTACCCGGCGCACAGATACGCAGTATTTT. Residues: CSVDTTRRTDTQYF.